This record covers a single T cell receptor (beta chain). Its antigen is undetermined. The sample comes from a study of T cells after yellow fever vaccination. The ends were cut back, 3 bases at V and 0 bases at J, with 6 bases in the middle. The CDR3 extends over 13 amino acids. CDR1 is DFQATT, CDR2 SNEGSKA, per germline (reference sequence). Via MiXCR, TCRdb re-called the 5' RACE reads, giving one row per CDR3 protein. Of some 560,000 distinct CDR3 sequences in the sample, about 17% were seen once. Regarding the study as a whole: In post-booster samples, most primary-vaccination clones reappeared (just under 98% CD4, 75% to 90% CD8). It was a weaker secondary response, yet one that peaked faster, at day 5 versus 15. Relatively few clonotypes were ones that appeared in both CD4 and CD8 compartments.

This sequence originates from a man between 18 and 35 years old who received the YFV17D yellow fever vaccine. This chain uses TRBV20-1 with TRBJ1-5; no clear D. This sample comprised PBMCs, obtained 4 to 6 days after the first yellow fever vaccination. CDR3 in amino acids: CSARESSNQPQHF. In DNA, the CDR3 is TGCAGTGCTAGGGAGTCTAGCAATCAGCCCCAGCATTTT.